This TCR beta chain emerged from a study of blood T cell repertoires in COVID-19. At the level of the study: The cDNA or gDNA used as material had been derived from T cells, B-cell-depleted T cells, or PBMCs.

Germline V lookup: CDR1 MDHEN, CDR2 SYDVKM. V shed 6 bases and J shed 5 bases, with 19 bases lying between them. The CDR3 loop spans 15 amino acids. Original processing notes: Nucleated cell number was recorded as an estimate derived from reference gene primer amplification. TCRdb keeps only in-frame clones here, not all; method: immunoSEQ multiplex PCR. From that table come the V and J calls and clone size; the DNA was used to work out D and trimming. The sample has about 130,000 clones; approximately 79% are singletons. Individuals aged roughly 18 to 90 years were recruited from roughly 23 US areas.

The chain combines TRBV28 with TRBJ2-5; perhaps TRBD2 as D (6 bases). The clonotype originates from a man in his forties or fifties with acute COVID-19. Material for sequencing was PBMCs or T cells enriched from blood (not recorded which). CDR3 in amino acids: CASSPPFGEVETQYF. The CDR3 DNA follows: TGTGCCAGCAGCCCACCCTTTGGGGAGGTGGAGACCCAGTACTTC.